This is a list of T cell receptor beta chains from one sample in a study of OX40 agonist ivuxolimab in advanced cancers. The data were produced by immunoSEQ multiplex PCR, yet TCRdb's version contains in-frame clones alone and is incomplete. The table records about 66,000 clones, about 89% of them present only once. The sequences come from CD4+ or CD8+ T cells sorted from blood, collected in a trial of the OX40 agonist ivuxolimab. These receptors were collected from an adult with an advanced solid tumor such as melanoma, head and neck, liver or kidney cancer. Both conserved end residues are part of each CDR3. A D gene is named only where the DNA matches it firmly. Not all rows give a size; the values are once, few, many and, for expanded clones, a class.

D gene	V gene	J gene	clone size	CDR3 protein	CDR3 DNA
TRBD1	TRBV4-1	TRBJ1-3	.	CASSPQGALRNTIYF	TGCGCCAGCAGCCCGCAGGGGGCGCTGAGAAACACCATATATTTT
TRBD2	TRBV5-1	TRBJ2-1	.	CASRTSGSSYNEQFF	TGCGCCAGCAGAACTAGCGGGAGCTCCTACAATGAGCAGTTCTTC
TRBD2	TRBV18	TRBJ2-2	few	CASSPLAGMNTGELFF	TGTGCCAGCTCACCATTAGCGGGAATGAACACCGGGGAGCTGTTTTTT
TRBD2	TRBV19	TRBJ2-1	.	CASNSGGRANEQFF	TGTGCCAGTAACTCCGGCGGGAGGGCCAATGAGCAGTTCTTC
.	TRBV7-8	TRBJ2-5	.	CASSRDREETQYF	TGTGCCAGCAGCCGGGACCGAGAAGAGACCCAGTACTTC
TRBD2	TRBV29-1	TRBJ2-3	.	CSVEDTSGSSTDTQYF	TGCAGCGTTGAAGATACTAGCGGGAGTAGCACAGATACGCAGTATTTT
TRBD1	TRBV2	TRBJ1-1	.	CASSRQGLNTEAFF	TGTGCCAGCAGCAGACAGGGATTGAACACTGAAGCTTTCTTT
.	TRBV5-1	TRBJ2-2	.	CASSLEGQTNTGELFF	TGCGCCAGCAGCTTGGAGGGACAAACGAACACCGGGGAGCTGTTTTTT
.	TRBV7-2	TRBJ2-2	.	CASSLEPNTGELFF	TGTGCCAGCAGCTTAGAACCGAACACCGGGGAGCTGTTTTTT
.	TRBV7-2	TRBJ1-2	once	CASSFSEDPSGYTF	TGTGCCAGCAGCTTTAGCGAGGATCCCTCCGGCTACACCTTC
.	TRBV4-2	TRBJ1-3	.	CASSQDPTRGAGNTIYF	TGTGCCAGCAGCCAAGATCCTACAAGGGGAGCTGGAAACACCATATATTTT
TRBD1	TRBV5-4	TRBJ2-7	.	CASSKDRGSYEQYF	TGTGCCAGCAGCAAAGACAGGGGCTCCTACGAGCAGTACTTC
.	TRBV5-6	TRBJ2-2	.	CASSPWGRTGELFF	TGTGCCAGCAGCCCATGGGGCAGAACCGGGGAGCTGTTTTTT
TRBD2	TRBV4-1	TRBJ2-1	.	CASSQDSGGSSYNEQFF	TGCGCCAGCAGCCAAGATTCGGGAGGGAGCTCCTACAATGAGCAGTTCTTC
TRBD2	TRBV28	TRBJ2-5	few	CASSWSSGQETQYF	TGTGCCAGCAGTTGGTCTAGCGGACAAGAGACCCAGTACTTC
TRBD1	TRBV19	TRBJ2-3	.	CASSINFRGTDTQYF	TGTGCCAGTAGTATAAACTTCAGGGGGACAGATACGCAGTATTTT
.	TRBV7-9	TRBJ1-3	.	CASSLVPRTGNTIYF	TGTGCCAGCAGCTTAGTGCCCAGGACTGGAAACACCATATATTTT
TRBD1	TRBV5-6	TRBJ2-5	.	CASSTKTGGILTEYF	TGTGCCAGCAGCACCAAGACAGGGGGCATACTAACGGAGTACTTC
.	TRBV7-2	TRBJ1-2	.	CASSVTGYGYGYTF	TGTGCCAGCAGCGTCACAGGGTACGGCTATGGCTACACCTTC
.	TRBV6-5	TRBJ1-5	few	CASSYLAGNQPQHF	TGTGCCAGCAGTTACTTAGCAGGGAATCAGCCCCAGCATTTT
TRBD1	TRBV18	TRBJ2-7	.	CASSPRQGASYEQYF	TGTGCCAGCTCACCGAGACAGGGGGCATCCTACGAGCAGTACTTC
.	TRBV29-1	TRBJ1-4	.	CSVTGERHEKLFF	TGCAGCGTGACGGGCGAGAGGCATGAAAAACTGTTTTTT
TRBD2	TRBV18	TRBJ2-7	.	CASSPGTTEQYF	TGTGCCAGCTCACCGGGGACTACCGAGCAGTACTTC
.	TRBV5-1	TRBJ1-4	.	CASSLTATNEKLFF	TGCGCCAGCAGCTTGACTGCAACTAATGAAAAACTGTTTTTT
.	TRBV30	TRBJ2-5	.	CAWIGKTQYF	TGTGCCTGGATTGGCAAGACCCAGTACTTC
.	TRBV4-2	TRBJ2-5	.	CASSQFRTGQETQYF	TGTGCCAGCAGCCAATTCAGGACGGGGCAAGAGACCCAGTACTTC
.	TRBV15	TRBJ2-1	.	CATSTMRLGKVPSYNEQFF	TGTGCCACCAGCACCATGAGGCTCGGAAAGGTCCCCTCCTACAATGAGCAGTTCTTC
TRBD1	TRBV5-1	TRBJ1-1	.	CASSLSQGAFSNTEAFF	TGCGCCAGCAGCTTGTCTCAGGGGGCCTTTTCGAACACTGAAGCTTTCTTT
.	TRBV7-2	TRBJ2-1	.	CASSYQRVIYNEQFF	TGTGCCAGCAGCTATCAGCGGGTTATCTACAATGAGCAGTTCTTC
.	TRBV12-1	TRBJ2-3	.	CASSNGTPPCTDTQYF	TGTGCCAGCAGCAATGGGACACCCCCGTGCACAGATACGCAGTATTTT
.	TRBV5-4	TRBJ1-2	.	CASSLSGGYTF	TGTGCCAGCAGCTTGTCTGGTGGCTACACCTTC
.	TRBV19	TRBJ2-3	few	CASRPPPAKGTDTQYF	TGTGCCAGTCGCCCCCCACCGGCGAAAGGCACAGATACGCAGTATTTT
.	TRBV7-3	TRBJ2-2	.	CASSFPGSGELFF	TGTGCCAGCAGCTTTCCGGGGTCCGGGGAGCTGTTTTTT
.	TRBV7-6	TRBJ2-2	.	CARPGKTGELFF	TGTGCCAGACCTGGGAAGACCGGGGAGCTGTTTTTT
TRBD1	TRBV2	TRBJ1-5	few	CASKRDRGQPQHF	TGTGCCAGCAAGAGGGACAGGGGTCAGCCCCAGCATTTT
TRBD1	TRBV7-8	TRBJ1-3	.	CASSPRQGASGNTIYF	TGTGCCAGCAGCCCCAGACAGGGGGCTTCTGGAAACACCATATATTTT
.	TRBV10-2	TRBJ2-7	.	CASHERARGTYEQYF	TGCGCCAGCCACGAGCGTGCGCGGGGCACCTACGAGCAGTACTTC
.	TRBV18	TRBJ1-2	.	CASSLELGGGYTF	TGTGCCAGCTCACTCGAACTCGGTGGTGGCTACACCTTC
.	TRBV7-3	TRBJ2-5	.	CASSQTYQETQYF	TGTGCCAGCAGCCAAACATACCAAGAGACCCAGTACTTC
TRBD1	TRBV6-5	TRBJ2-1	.	CASTSGQGVINEQFF	TGTGCCAGCACCTCCGGACAGGGGGTGATCAATGAGCAGTTCTTC
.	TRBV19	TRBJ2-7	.	CASSIGGGRPNEQYF	TGTGCCAGTAGTATCGGTGGGGGGAGACCGAACGAGCAGTACTTC
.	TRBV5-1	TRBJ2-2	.	CASSLDRYTGELFF	TGCGCCAGCAGCTTGGACAGGTACACCGGGGAGCTGTTTTTT
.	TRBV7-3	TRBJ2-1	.	CASSLTGSSYNEQFF	TGTGCCAGCAGCTTAACCGGGAGCTCCTACAATGAGCAGTTCTTC
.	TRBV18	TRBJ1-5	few	CASSVTVYQPQHF	TGTGCCAGCTCAGTCACCGTATATCAGCCCCAGCATTTT
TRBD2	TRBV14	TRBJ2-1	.	CASSLAGVGNEQFF	TGTGCCAGCAGCCTAGCGGGAGTAGGGAATGAGCAGTTCTTC
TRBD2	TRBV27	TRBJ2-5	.	CASRGRASGSWWETQYF	TGTGCCAGCAGGGGCAGGGCTAGCGGGAGCTGGTGGGAGACCCAGTACTTC
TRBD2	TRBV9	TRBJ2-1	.	CASSVGSRLASGSLEQFF	TGTGCCAGCAGCGTAGGTTCCAGACTGGCCAGCGGGAGTCTTGAGCAGTTCTTC
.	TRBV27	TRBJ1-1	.	CASSSFDTEAFF	TGTGCCAGCAGTTCATTCGACACTGAAGCTTTCTTT
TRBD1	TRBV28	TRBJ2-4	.	CASSQQGARNIQYF	TGTGCCAGCAGCCAACAGGGGGCGAGGAACATTCAGTACTTC
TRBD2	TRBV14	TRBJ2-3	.	CASSHGGDTQYF	TGTGCCAGCAGCCACGGGGGGGATACGCAGTATTTT